The present entry profiles one T cell receptor (beta chain) with its context. In the original workflow: Nucleated cell counts were estimated from reference gene primer amplification. Produced via immunoSEQ multiplex PCR; TCRdb's table is partial and in-frame only. V, J and clone size are taken as reported in that table, and D and trimming were inferred from the DNA itself. The data hold roughly 200,000 clones, with roughly 77% observed a single time. The CDR3 sequence is 17 residues long. J was trimmed by 6 bases and V by 5 bases; bases with no gene match: 16. CDR1 is PRHDT, CDR2 FYEKMQ, per germline (reference sequence). The data stem from a study of blood T cell repertoires in COVID-19.

The chain recombines TRBV13 with TRBJ2-4; 7 bases agree with TRBD1. The sample comprised peripheral blood. This receptor was taken from a middle-aged woman with COVID-19, enrolled during active disease. The DNA for the CDR3 is TGTGCCAGCAGCCGGACTCGGATCCAAGGGGGCTTAAACATTCAGTACTTC. Translated, it gives CASSRTRIQGGLNIQYF.